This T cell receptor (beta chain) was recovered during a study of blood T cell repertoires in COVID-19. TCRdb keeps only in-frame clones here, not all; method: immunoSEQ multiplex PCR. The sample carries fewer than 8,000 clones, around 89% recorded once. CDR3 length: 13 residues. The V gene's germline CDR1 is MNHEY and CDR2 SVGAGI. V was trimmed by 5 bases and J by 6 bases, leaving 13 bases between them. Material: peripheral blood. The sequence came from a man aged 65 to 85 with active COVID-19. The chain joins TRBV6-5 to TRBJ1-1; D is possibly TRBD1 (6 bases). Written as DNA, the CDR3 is TGTGCCAGCAGTAAACAGGGAGGGGCTGAAGCTTTCTTT. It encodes CASSKQGGAEAFF.